This is a list of T cell receptor beta chains from one sample in a study of blood T cell repertoires in COVID-19. Libraries were prepared by immunoSEQ multiplex PCR; TCRdb keeps only in-frame clonotypes and omits some of them. The sample contains roughly 190,000 clones, approximately 80% of which appear only once. Sequencing input: peripheral blood. The receptors shown here come from a man in his 60s with acute or convalescent COVID-19. The CDR3 runs from the conserved cysteine through the conserved F or W. A D gene is named only where the DNA matches it firmly. A row's size may be missing; if present it is once, few, many or a size class.

size	length	V	J	D	CDR3	DNA
-	16	TRBV2	TRBJ2-1	TRBD2	CASSEGGTSGNNEQFF	TGTGCCAGCAGTGAAGGGGGGACTAGCGGGAACAATGAGCAGTTCTTC
-	13	TRBV12-5	TRBJ2-1	TRBD2	CASGFPPGTSYFF	TGTGCTAGTGGTTTTCCCCCCGGGACTAGCTATTTCTTC
-	15	TRBV27	TRBJ2-1	TRBD2	CASSLMRQGGNEQFF	TGTGCCAGCAGTTTAATGCGGCAGGGAGGGAATGAGCAGTTCTTC
-	16	TRBV6-6	TRBJ1-5	-	CASSRRTTLYNQPQHF	TGTGCCAGCAGTCGACGGACAACTCTATACAATCAGCCCCAGCATTTT
few	14	TRBV5-5	TRBJ1-5	-	CASSLYRGEQPQHF	TGTGCCAGCAGCTTGTACCGGGGAGAGCAGCCCCAGCATTTT
-	15	TRBV25-1	TRBJ2-3	TRBD1	CASRAGTASTDTQYF	TGTGCCAGCAGGGCCGGGACAGCTAGCACAGATACGCAGTATTTT
-	15	TRBV19	TRBJ2-1	TRBD2	CASSIAAGAGHEQFF	TGTGCCAGTAGTATAGCGGCGGGAGCCGGACATGAGCAGTTCTTC
-	15	TRBV30	TRBJ2-7	TRBD2	CAWSVGTSGFYEQYF	TGTGCCTGGAGTGTGGGGACTAGCGGATTTTACGAGCAGTACTTC
-	14	TRBV11-2	TRBJ2-1	TRBD2	CASSFGTRYNEQFF	TGTGCCAGCAGCTTCGGGACTAGATACAATGAGCAGTTCTTC
-	17	TRBV19	TRBJ2-3	TRBD2	CASSIGLAGGNTDTQYF	TGTGCCAGTAGTATCGGACTAGCGGGGGGGAATACAGATACGCAGTATTTT
-	15	TRBV3-1/TRBV3-2	TRBJ1-1	-	CASSQDLLRLTEAFF	TGTGCCAGCAGCCAAGATCTCCTCAGGCTCACTGAAGCTTTCTTT
-	14	TRBV7-2	TRBJ2-7	TRBD2	CASTMGGMTYEQYF	TGTGCCAGCACAATGGGAGGGATGACCTACGAGCAGTACTTC
-	14	TRBV28	TRBJ2-3	-	CASSHYRESDTQYF	TGTGCCAGCAGTCACTACAGGGAATCAGATACGCAGTATTTT
once	13	TRBV2	TRBJ1-1	-	CASSPGQNTEAFF	TGTGCCAGCAGCCCGGGACAGAACACTGAAGCTTTCTTT
-	15	TRBV4-1	TRBJ1-4	-	CASQDRTSTNEKLFF	TGCGCCAGCCAAGACAGGACATCAACTAATGAAAAACTGTTTTTT
-	15	TRBV24-1	TRBJ1-2	TRBD1	CATSEYRQGVDDYTF	TGTGCCACCAGTGAGTACAGACAGGGAGTGGATGACTACACCTTC
-	15	TRBV23-1	TRBJ1-5	TRBD1	CASSQYDRAHQPQHF	TGCGCCAGCAGTCAATATGACAGGGCCCATCAGCCCCAGCATTTT
-	16	TRBV6-2/TRBV6-3	TRBJ2-3	-	CASSLPSWGHTDTQYF	TGTGCCAGCAGCCTACCGTCCTGGGGCCACACAGATACGCAGTATTTT
few	13	TRBV30	TRBJ2-7	-	CAWSWGDSYEQYF	TGTGCCTGGAGTTGGGGCGACTCCTACGAGCAGTACTTC
few	14	TRBV5-6	TRBJ1-5	-	CASSFVGSNQPQHF	TGTGCCAGCAGCTTTGTCGGTAGCAATCAGCCCCAGCATTTT
-	14	TRBV28	TRBJ1-1	-	CASSLPQASTEAFF	TGTGCCAGCAGCCTCCCCCAGGCCAGCACTGAAGCTTTCTTT
-	13	TRBV6-5	TRBJ2-7	-	CASSSPSRYEQYF	TGTGCCAGCTCTAGTCCAAGCCGTTACGAGCAGTACTTC
-	11	TRBV6-5	TRBJ1-1	-	CASRRGGLAFF	TGTGCCAGCAGGCGGGGGGGGTTAGCTTTCTTT
-	15	TRBV11-3	TRBJ2-1	TRBD1	CASSLGGTGYNEQFF	TGTGCCAGCAGCTTAGGCGGGACAGGGTACAATGAGCAGTTCTTC
-	14	TRBV14	TRBJ2-7	-	CASSHGGFGYEQYF	TGTGCCAGCAGCCATGGGGGCTTTGGTTACGAGCAGTACTTC
-	14	TRBV7-2	TRBJ2-7	TRBD2	CASSEAGGSYEQYF	TGTGCCAGCAGCGAAGCGGGGGGCTCCTACGAGCAGTACTTC
-	14	TRBV6-2/TRBV6-3	TRBJ1-2	-	CASSYSSQDYGYTF	TGTGCCAGCAGTTACTCGAGTCAAGACTATGGCTACACCTTC
-	18	TRBV28	TRBJ2-2	TRBD2	CASYPTGLAAENTGELFF	TGTGCCAGCTATCCGACGGGACTAGCCGCCGAGAACACCGGGGAGCTGTTTTTT
-	13	TRBV19	TRBJ2-5	-	CASSGTLGETQYF	TGTGCCAGTAGCGGGACTCTGGGGGAGACCCAGTACTTC
-	13	TRBV18	TRBJ2-7	-	CASSPGQSYEQYF	TGTGCCAGCTCACCAGGACAGTCCTACGAGCAGTACTTC
-	15	TRBV6-6	TRBJ1-1	TRBD1	CASSHWDRGNTEAFF	TGTGCCAGCAGTCACTGGGACAGGGGGAACACTGAAGCTTTCTTT
once	13	TRBV14	TRBJ1-5	-	CASSQSRGQPQHF	TGTGCCAGCAGCCAATCCAGGGGTCAGCCCCAGCATTTT
few	13	TRBV2	TRBJ1-6	-	CASKENPRLPLHF	TGTGCCAGCAAGGAAAACCCCAGGCTTCCCCTCCACTTT
many	15	TRBV2	TRBJ1-5	TRBD1	CASSPGQGGRQPQHF	TGTGCCAGCAGTCCGGGACAGGGCGGACGTCAGCCCCAGCATTTT
-	14	TRBV19	TRBJ1-1	-	CASKAGGENTEAFF	TGTGCCAGTAAGGCCGGGGGGGAGAACACTGAAGCTTTCTTT
-	17	TRBV5-4	TRBJ2-6	TRBD2	CASSLASREAGANVLTF	TGTGCCAGCAGCTTGGCCTCGCGGGAGGCTGGGGCCAACGTCCTGACTTTC